Included here is one T cell receptor beta chain sequence, with context. This clone was detected once. No cognate antigen has been identified for it. Base qualities are not at hand, and no much larger clone is one base apart. The CDR3, cysteine through phenylalanine, is 13 amino acids long. Left in the record is the CDR3 DNA by itself, 39 bases read in frame from the first base. In the germline V gene, CDR1 corresponds to MNHEY and CDR2 to SVGAGI. The trim is 7 bases for V and 9 bases for J, with a gap of 13 bases between the germline ends. This entry belongs to a study of technical replicates of blood from a few donors (dated by TCRdb to about 2017). The library was produced with the immunoSEQ multiplex PCR assay. TCRdb limited this immuneACCESS table to in-frame rearrangements with V and J called. A share of clones is missing; checked studies link under half to unresolved V genes, and the rest is unexplained. The sample profile shows about 71,000 clones; roughly 97% of them were found once. The ten biggest clones cover roughly 0.2% of the sample.

The sequencing sample was made of T cells isolated from PBMCs. The V and J segments used are TRBV6-5 and TRBJ1-6, and the D gene may be TRBD1, 6 bases matching. The origin of this receptor is a human donor in good health. The bases are TGTGCCAGCACGCAGGGGCGCGGTTCACCCCTCCACTTT. This yields the protein CASTQGRGSPLHF.